This T cell receptor beta chain was identified during a study of blood T cell repertoires in COVID-19. Background on the study: Samples representing acute and convalescent COVID-19 were sourced from the United States, Italy and Spain.

How the authors handled the data: Amplification of reference gene primers was used by the study to estimate nucleated cell counts. The assay was immunoSEQ multiplex PCR, and TCRdb's table has in-frame clones only and misses some. V and J calls and clone size are copied from that table; D and trimming were computed from the DNA. Counted here are under 55,000 clones, almost 85% occurring once; the ten biggest clones make up around an eighth. V lost 0 bases and J lost 4, with 11 bases in between. Germline-derived CDR1 and CDR2 are SGDLS and YYNGEE. This CDR3 comprises 15 residues. The specimen sequenced was peripheral blood. The sequence was collected from a human donor in a cohort sampled during active COVID-19. The rearrangement uses TRBV9 and TRBJ2-1; maybe TRBD1 (5 bases). The CDR3 spells CASSVAGSRYNEQFF. CDR3 DNA sequence: TGTGCCAGCAGCGTAGCAGGGTCCAGGTACAATGAGCAGTTCTTC. Looking up the rest from reference TRBV9 and TRBJ2-1 gives the full variable domain: DSGVTQTPKHLITATGQRVTLRCSPRSGDLSVYWYQQSLDQGLQFLIQYYNGEERAKGNILERFSAQQFPDLHSELNLSSLELGDSALYFCASSVAGSRYNEQFFGPGTRLTVL.